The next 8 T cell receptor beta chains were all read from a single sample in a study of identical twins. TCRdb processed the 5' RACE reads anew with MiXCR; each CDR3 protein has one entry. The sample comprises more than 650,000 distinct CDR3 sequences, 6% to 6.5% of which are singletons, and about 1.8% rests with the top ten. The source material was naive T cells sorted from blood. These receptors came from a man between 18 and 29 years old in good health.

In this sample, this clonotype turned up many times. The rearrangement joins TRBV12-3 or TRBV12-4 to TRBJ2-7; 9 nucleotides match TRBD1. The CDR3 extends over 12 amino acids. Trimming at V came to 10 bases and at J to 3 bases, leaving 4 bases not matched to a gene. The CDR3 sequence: CATSTGGYEQYF. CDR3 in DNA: TGTGCCACCTCGACAGGGGGCTACGAGCAGTACTTC.

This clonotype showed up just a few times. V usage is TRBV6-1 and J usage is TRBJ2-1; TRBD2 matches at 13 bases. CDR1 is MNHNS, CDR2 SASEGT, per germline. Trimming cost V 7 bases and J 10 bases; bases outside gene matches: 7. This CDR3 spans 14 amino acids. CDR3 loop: CASMVGLAGLEQFF. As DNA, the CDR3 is TGTGCCAGCATGGTGGGACTAGCGGGATTGGAGCAGTTCTTC.

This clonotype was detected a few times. CDR3 nucleotides: TGTGCCACCACGGGACTAGGCTACAATGAGCAGTTCTTC. Its translation: CATTGLGYNEQFF. This chain connects TRBV7-6 to TRBJ2-1; the match to TRBD2 covers 8 bases. The CDR3 is made up of 13 amino acids. The germline gives CDR1 SGHVS, CDR2 FNYEAQ. With V trimmed by 10 bases and J by 3 bases, 5 bases remained unmatched. Supplemented by reference TRBV7-6 and TRBJ2-1, the full variable domain reads GAGVSQSPRYKVTKRGQDVALRCDPISGHVSLYWYRQALGQGPEFLTYFNYEAQQDKSGLPNDRFSAERPEGSISTLTIQRTEQRDSAMYRCATTGLGYNEQFFGPGTRLTVL.

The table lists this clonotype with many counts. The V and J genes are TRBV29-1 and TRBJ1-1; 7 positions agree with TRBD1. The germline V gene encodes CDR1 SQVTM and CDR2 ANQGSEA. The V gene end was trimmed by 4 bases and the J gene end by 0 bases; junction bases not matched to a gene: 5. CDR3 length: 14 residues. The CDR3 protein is CSVVYRGLNTEAFF. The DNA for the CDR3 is TGCAGCGTTGTATACAGGGGTTTGAACACTGAAGCTTTCTTT.

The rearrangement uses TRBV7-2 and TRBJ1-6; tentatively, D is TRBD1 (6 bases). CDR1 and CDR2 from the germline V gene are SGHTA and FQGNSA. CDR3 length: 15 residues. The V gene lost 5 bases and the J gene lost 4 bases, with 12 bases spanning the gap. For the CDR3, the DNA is TGTGCCAGCAGCCCCGGACAGAGATATAATTCACCCCTCCACTTT. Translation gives CASSPGQRYNSPLHF.

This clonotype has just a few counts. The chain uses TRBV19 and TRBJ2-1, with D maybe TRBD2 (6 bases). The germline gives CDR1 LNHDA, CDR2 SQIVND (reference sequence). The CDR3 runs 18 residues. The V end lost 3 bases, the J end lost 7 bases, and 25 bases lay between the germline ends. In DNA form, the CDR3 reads TGTGCCAGTAGTATTTATTCGGCGCGGGACCCGATTGGGAATGAGCAGTTCTTC. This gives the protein CASSIYSARDPIGNEQFF.

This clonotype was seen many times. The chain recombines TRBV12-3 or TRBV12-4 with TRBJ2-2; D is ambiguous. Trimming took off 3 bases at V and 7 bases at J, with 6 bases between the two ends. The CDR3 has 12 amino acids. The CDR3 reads CASSFSGGELFF. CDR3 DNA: TGTGCCAGCAGTTTTTCAGGCGGGGAGCTGTTTTTT.

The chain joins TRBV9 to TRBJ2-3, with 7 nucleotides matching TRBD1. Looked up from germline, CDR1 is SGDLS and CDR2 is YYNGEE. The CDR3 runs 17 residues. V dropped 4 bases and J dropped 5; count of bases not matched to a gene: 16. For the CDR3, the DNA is TGTGCCAGCAGCAATGTACAGGGGTACAGAACCAAAGATACGCAGTATTTT. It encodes CASSNVQGYRTKDTQYF.